This T cell receptor beta chain was sequenced in a study of OX40 agonist ivuxolimab in advanced cancers. Study background: Dose-escalation patients suffered from hepatocellular carcinoma, melanoma, renal cell or head and neck cancer. Study conclusions and caveats: Which antigen the expanded peripheral T cells recognized is unknown. Partial responders at 0.1-3.0 mg/kg showed near-lowest clonal expansion. Low levels of normalized T-cell clonal expansion also appeared in some nonresponders.

V lost 5 bases, J lost 2 bases, and 10 bases lay in between. The germline CDR1 and CDR2 sequences are KGHSH and LQKENI. This CDR3 is built from 13 residues. Note on this clone: What it binds is unknown.

Using immunoSEQ multiplex PCR, the repertoire was profiled, and TCRdb retains in-frame clones only, with some absent. The sample lists under 100,000 clones, about 88% occurring once. Sequencing used CD4+ or CD8+ T cells sorted from blood, obtained in a trial of the OX40 agonist ivuxolimab. This receptor was identified in an adult with an advanced solid tumor such as melanoma, head and neck, liver or kidney cancer. V and J are TRBV18 and TRBJ2-7; D gene unclear. The CDR3 loop reads CASSFEFAYEQYF. CDR3 DNA: TGTGCCAGCTCATTTGAGTTCGCCTACGAGCAGTACTTC.